This TCR beta chain was recovered during a study of PD-1 blockade in classical Hodgkin lymphoma. The V segment lost 2 bases and the J segment 2 bases; nucleotides outside the gene matches: 4. Germline V lookup: CDR1 SGHVS, CDR2 FNYEAQ. The CDR3 loop spans 15 amino acids. Clones were read by immunoSEQ multiplex PCR, and TCRdb kept only the in-frame ones, dropping some. The table has fewer than 95,000 clones, 75% to 85% seen once. Regarding time point: cycle 4 day 1 (C4D1), after less than 7 weeks of nivolumab. Each of the patients experienced relapse following autologous stem cell transplantation, and their brentuximab vedotin exposure differed.

This rearrangement joins TRBV7-6 to TRBJ2-7; 9 bases map to TRBD2. This receptor was taken from a human donor with classical Hodgkin lymphoma. The sequencing here drew on peripheral blood mononuclear cells (PBMCs), taken before the fourth cycle of nivolumab. This chain's CDR3 is CASSLQAGGPYEQYF. The CDR3 DNA reads as TGTGCCAGCAGCTTACAGGCGGGAGGGCCCTACGAGCAGTACTTC.